This is a list of T cell receptor beta chains from one sample in a study of blood T cell dynamics during melanoma immunotherapy. Profiled with immunoSEQ multiplex PCR; TCRdb holds only in-frame clones, not every one. The sample contains roughly 14,000 clones, approximately 86% of which appear only once. This specimen was blood, taken from a patient treated with checkpoint blockade. The receptors shown here come from a human donor with melanoma. Each CDR3 is given with its conserved first and last residue. D genes are given only for firm matches. Only part of the rows carry a size: once, few, many, or a class if the clone is expanded.

cdr3_aa cdr3_nt clone_size j_call v_call d_call
CASSLFGVRTSPLHF TGTGCCAGCAGCTTGTTCGGGGTTAGGACTTCACCCCTCCACTTT . TRBJ1-6 TRBV5-6 .
CAWGNSGTRRFEQYF TGTGCCTGGGGGAACTCCGGGACAAGGAGATTCGAGCAGTACTTC . TRBJ2-7 TRBV30 .
CASSGPQGYSYEQYF TGTGCCAGCAGTGGTCCCCAAGGTTACTCCTACGAGCAGTACTTC once TRBJ2-7 TRBV2 .
CASSPGTARQETQYF TGTGCCAGCAGTCCCGGGACAGCGAGGCAAGAGACCCAGTACTTC . TRBJ2-5 TRBV27 TRBD1
CASSSSGKDTQYF TGTGCCAGCAGCTCCTCGGGGAAAGATACGCAGTATTTT once TRBJ2-3 TRBV11-2 .
CASSQTGSVEQYF TGCGCCAGCAGCCAAACCGGGAGCGTCGAGCAGTACTTC . TRBJ2-7 TRBV4-1 .
CASSVGLAGVLNEQFF TGTGCCAGCAGCGTAGGACTAGCGGGAGTACTCAATGAGCAGTTCTTC . TRBJ2-1 TRBV9 TRBD2
CASGRTGGFYEQYF TGCGCCAGCGGTAGAACAGGGGGCTTCTACGAGCAGTACTTC . TRBJ2-7 TRBV5-1 TRBD1
CASSIGFVTRAEAFF TGTGCCAGTAGTATTGGGTTCGTGACCCGCGCTGAAGCTTTCTTT once TRBJ1-1 TRBV19 .
CASSYSGGHEQFF TGTGCCAGCAGTTACTCCGGGGGGCATGAGCAGTTCTTC . TRBJ2-1 TRBV6-5 .
CASSILPGAGEAFF TGTGCCAGTAGTATACTTCCGGGGGCCGGTGAAGCTTTCTTT . TRBJ1-1 TRBV19 .
CASSPFLSGANVLTF TGTGCCAGCAGCCCGTTTCTCTCTGGGGCCAACGTCCTGACTTTC . TRBJ2-6 TRBV7-2 .
CASSGGANEKLFF TGTGCCAGCAGCGGGGGGGCTAATGAAAAACTGTTTTTT once TRBJ1-4 TRBV9 .
CAWSGLAGRYNEQFF TGTGCCTGGAGCGGACTAGCGGGTAGATACAATGAGCAGTTCTTC . TRBJ2-1 TRBV30 TRBD2